In its sample, the clone carrying this T cell receptor beta chain was seen once. TCRdb keeps only in-frame clones here, not all; method: immunoSEQ multiplex PCR. In the table there are more than 120,000 clones, 75% to 90% of which are singletons. This entry belongs to a study of radiation and T cells in renal cell carcinoma. The CDR3 length is 14 residues. Germline CDR1 and CDR2: SGHVS and FQNEAQ. V lost 8 bases to trimming and J lost 4 bases, with 16 bases between them. Time point here: blood 4 weeks post-SBRT, at nephrectomy. The treatment here: 15 Gy SBRT to primary tumor, nephrectomy 4 weeks later. The tumor was a clear cell renal cell carcinoma.

V is TRBV7-8 and J is TRBJ2-3; D is ambiguous. The TCR was taken from a woman in her forties or fifties with renal cell carcinoma. Here the sequenced sample was blood, taken from a patient whose treatment included radiotherapy and nephrectomy. As DNA, the CDR3 is TGTGCCAGCCAAAGCTTTGGCTCCTCAGATACGCAGTATTTT. Encoded protein: CASQSFGSSDTQYF.